This T cell receptor (beta chain) was sequenced in a study of regulatory and conventional T cells in RAG deficiency listed by TCRdb under 2017. Some background on the complete study: High-throughput TCR beta sequencing was used to compare the repertoire diversity and composition of Treg, conventional CD4+ and CD8+ T cells between RAG-deficient patients and healthy controls.

Concerning this clone: Its antigen is still unknown. Base quality data are lacking; no much larger clone is found one base away.

Before genomic DNA was extracted, regulatory T cells were isolated from blood as CD4+CD25-high CD127-low cells. Fewer than ten healthy control donors served as the comparison group for repertoire analyses. Counted from cysteine to phenylalanine, this CDR3 has 16 amino acids. Solely the CDR3 DNA is kept, with 48 bases framed from the first base. The germline V gene yields KGHSH for CDR1 and LQKENI for CDR2. V sheds 5 bases and J sheds 1 base, leaving 17 bases between their ends. Receptor amplification or capture employed the immunoSEQ multiplex PCR assay. Genomic DNA from the sorted T-cell subsets was used to amplify rearranged TCR beta chain products, which were then sequenced. Under the source paper's analysis protocol: Shannon entropy and Simpson indices were used to measure the diversity of productive TCR beta rearrangements in each repertoire. To gauge clonal expansion, the frequencies of the 100 most abundant productive TCR beta clonotypes among total reads were added together. The TRB repertoires were scored with a self-reactivity index built on which amino acids appear at CDR3beta positions 6 and 7. Repertoire analyses used two-way ANOVA; flow cytometric analyses used Student t or Mann-Whitney tests. TCRdb took this table from immuneACCESS and kept in-frame rearrangements with V and J called. Such tables lack part of the clones; where checked against another copy, unresolved V genes explain under half of the gap, and the rest is unexplained. That table supplies the V and J calls and clone size; D and trimming were determined from the DNA. The sample table shows approximately 3,100 clones, and around 94% are seen once. The top ten clones comprise more than 7.5% of the sample.

The research as a whole found: In Omenn syndrome and CID/AS patients compared with controls, 85 to 100-fold fewer unique TCR beta sequences were detected from Treg cells, versus approximately 10-fold fewer for other subsets. Markedly lower Shannon entropy and higher Simpson indices were observed in RAG-deficient patients than in control T-cell subpopulations. Rather than being bona fide Treg cells, the sorted CD25-high CD127-low cells in Omenn syndrome patients may represent peripherally activated cells. Some T-cell subset analyses were not done for some subjects. All patient T-cell subsets had shorter CDR3 lengths; Omenn syndrome patients showed >75% Treg-Tconv repertoire overlap at nucleotide and amino acid level.

Separately, the same data were catalogued under a study of regulatory T cells. Looking at the second paper: The multiplex PCR used 52 forward TRBV primers and 13 reverse TRBJ primers, with assay-based and computational corrections for amplification bias. Restricted unique TRB V-J pairs and skewed V and J gene usage were observed in patient repertoires, most markedly in regulatory T cells. Between CD3G-deficient patients and healthy controls, the study compared T-cell receptor beta repertoires in sorted regulatory T cells, conventional CD4+ T cells and CD8+ T cells. Peripheral blood mononuclear cells were isolated by Ficoll density separation. Within the immunoSEQ assay, multiplex PCR amplified rearranged TRB loci from genomic DNA. TRB amplicons were sequenced using an Illumina HiSeq platform. Custom algorithms error-filtered the raw sequences and aligned the raw sequences to reference gene sequences, after which the immunoSEQ online tools were used for analysis. Productive and nonproductive TRB rearrangement frequencies were evaluated among both unique and total sequences. For group comparisons, t tests, Mann-Whitney tests or two-way ANOVA were performed in Prism software.

The rearranged segments are TRBV18 and TRBJ1-1; possibly the D gene is TRBD1, per 5 matching bases. Sequencing was done on a sample of CD4+ Tregs sorted from blood. This clonotype was obtained from a human donor in good health. The DNA sequence reads TGTGCCAGCTCATCGGAAACGGGGACCTGGAACACTGAAGCTTTCTTT. It codes for CASSSETGTWNTEAFF.